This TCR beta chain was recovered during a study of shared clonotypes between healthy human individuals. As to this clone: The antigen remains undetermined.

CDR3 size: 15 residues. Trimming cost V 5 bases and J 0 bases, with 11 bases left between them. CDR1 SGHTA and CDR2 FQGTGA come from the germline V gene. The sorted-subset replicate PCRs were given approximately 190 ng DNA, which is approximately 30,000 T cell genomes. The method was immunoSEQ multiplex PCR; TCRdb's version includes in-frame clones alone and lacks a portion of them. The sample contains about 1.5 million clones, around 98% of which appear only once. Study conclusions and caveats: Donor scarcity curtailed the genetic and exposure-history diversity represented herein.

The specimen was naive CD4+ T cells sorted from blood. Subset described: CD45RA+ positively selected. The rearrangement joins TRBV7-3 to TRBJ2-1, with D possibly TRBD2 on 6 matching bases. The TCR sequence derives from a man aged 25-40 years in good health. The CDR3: CASSPGGTSYNEQFF. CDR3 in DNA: TGTGCCAGCAGCCCAGGAGGGACCTCCTACAATGAGCAGTTCTTC.